This T cell receptor (beta chain) was documented in a study of immune evolution from preneoplasia to lung adenocarcinoma. Study-level background: HLA loss of heterozygosity: over 5.5% AIS, around 16% MIA, about 31% ADC, none AAH.

Between the mid-2010s and the late 2010s, patients underwent resection in Japan or China. Premalignant or tumor cells were enriched by macro-dissection after pathologic assessment. The table came from immunoSEQ multiplex PCR; TCRdb's copy has only in-frame clones and leaves some out. This sample has more than 13,000 clones, with about 80% found just once. This clonotype was obtained from a person aged 70 to 85 with lung adenocarcinoma. The sequenced sample was FFPE minimally invasive lung adenocarcinoma tissue.

The CDR3 DNA reads as TGTGCCAGCAGTCTTTCTGAGGCCCTTAACTATGGCTACACCTTC. Its protein is CASSLSEALNYGYTF. The chain recombines TRBV28 with TRBJ1-2; D gene unclear. Per the germline V gene, CDR1 is MDHEN and CDR2 is SYDVKM. V was shortened by 5 bases and J by 1 base, with 14 bases between the two germline ends. The CDR3 runs 15 residues.